The 19 T cell receptor beta chains reported below all come from one sample, sequenced in a study of T-cell memory formation after mild COVID-19. TCRdb used MiXCR to reprocess the 5' RACE reads, holding one entry per CDR3 protein. Of 400,000 or so distinct CDR3 sequences in the sample, more than 20% are singletons; the top ten hold roughly an eighth. The sample comprised PBMCs or a T cell subset sorted from them (not recorded which). The receptors originated from an adult woman who had mild COVID-19 (a few samples of this study predate the infection). Cell type and time point are not known.

The chain is built from TRBV12-3 or TRBV12-4 and TRBJ2-3, with a tentative D call TRBD1 (5 bases). The CDR3 contains 13 residues. Between the trimmed V and J ends, which lost 4 bases and 3 bases, there was a span of 8 bases. The CDR3 DNA reads as TGTGCCAGCAGTTGGGGCGTTACAGATACGCAGTATTTT. Encoded protein: CASSWGVTDTQYF.

This clonotype was seen a handful of times. The chain links TRBV27 to TRBJ1-2; D gene ambiguous. Trimming removed 5 bases at V and 8 bases at J, with 18 bases between. CDR1 is MNHEY, CDR2 SMNVEV, per germline (reference sequence). The CDR3 consists of 14 residues. CDR3 in DNA: TGTGCCAGCAGTCTACGGGTCCCGGGGTTCGGCTACACCTTC. The encoded protein is CASSLRVPGFGYTF.

In this sample, this clonotype turned up a few times. The CDR3 loop reads CASSSGTSTTDTQYF. The DNA for the CDR3 is TGTGCCAGCAGCTCAGGGACTAGCACAACAGATACGCAGTATTTT. The V gene is TRBV7-3, the J gene TRBJ2-3, with 9 positions matching TRBD2. CDR1 is SGHTA and CDR2 is FQGTGA in the germline V gene. The trim removed 4 bases at V and 3 bases at J, leaving 5 bases unmatched. The length of the CDR3 is 15 residues.

This chain uses TRBV7-8 with TRBJ1-2, with D uncertain. The V end was cut by 1 base, the J end by 2 bases, with 8 bases between. This CDR3 is built from 14 residues. Looked up from germline, CDR1 is SGHVS and CDR2 is FQNEAQ. CDR3 amino acids: CASSLVRANYGYTF. The CDR3, as DNA: TGTGCCAGCAGCTTAGTACGGGCCAACTATGGCTACACCTTC.

This clonotype was recorded a few times. The V and J genes are TRBV5-6 and TRBJ1-4; possible D gene TRBD1, 6 bases. The CDR3 is 15 amino acids. Trimming removed 6 bases from V and 4 bases from J, with 16 bases in between. Germline V gene lookup returns CDR1 SGHDT and CDR2 YYEEEE. The CDR3 nucleotides are TGTGCCAGCACCCGAGGGGGAGGACTTAATGAAAAACTGTTTTTT. Its protein is CASTRGGGLNEKLFF.

This clonotype came up many times. The rearrangement uses TRBV4-3 and TRBJ2-7; TRBD1 matches at 8 bases. The CDR3 consists of 16 residues. Germline trimming cut 0 bases from V and 6 bases from J; bases unmatched to any gene: 10. Germline CDR1 LGHNA, CDR2 YSLEER. DNA for the CDR3: TGCGCCAGCAGCCAAGACAGGACAGGGAATATGGGCGAGCAGTACTTC. It codes for CASSQDRTGNMGEQYF.

The chain has TRBV5-6 and TRBJ1-2; D unresolved. The germline V gene has CDR1 SGHDT and CDR2 YYEEEE. The CDR3 runs to 12 residues. Trimming took off 6 bases at V and 7 bases at J, with 13 bases between the two ends. CDR3 DNA: TGTGCCAGCACGACACTGGTCCGTGGCTACACCTTC. Encoded protein: CASTTLVRGYTF.

The chain links TRBV21-1 to TRBJ2-2. TRBV21-1 is termed a pseudogene. This CDR3 has 17 residues. The CDR3 bases are TGTGCCAGCAGCAAAAAGCAGAAAGCGAAGGACACCGGGGAGCTGTTTTTT. Translating gives CASSKKQKAKDTGELFF.

This CDR3 is CASSLAGTGSPLNYGYTF. The DNA of the CDR3 is TGTGCCAGCAGTTTAGCCGGGACAGGAAGTCCCCTTAACTATGGCTACACCTTC. The J gene is TRBJ1-2, the V gene TRBV6-2 or TRBV6-3, with 8 bases that match TRBD1. With 4 bases clipped from V and 1 base from J, the junction kept 14 bases outside the gene matches. Germline V gene sequence: CDR1 MNHEY, CDR2 SVGEGT. There are 18 residues in the CDR3.

A remark on this clonotype: The junction departs from germline at one end; a sequencing error may be responsible. V is TRBV7-9 and J is TRBJ1-1; 7 bases are a match to TRBD1. The CDR3 runs 14 residues. CDR1 and CDR2 from the germline V gene are SEHNR and FQNEAQ (reference sequence). CDR3 protein: CDSSPGQVNTEAFF. The CDR3 DNA follows: TGTGACAGCAGCCCCGGACAGGTGAACACTGAAGCTTTCTTT. The variable domain in full, completed from reference TRBV7-9 and TRBJ1-1, reads DTGVSQNPRHKITKRGQNVTFRCDPISEHNRLYWYRQTLGQGPEFLTYFQNEAQLEKSRLLSDRFSAERPKGSFSTLEIQRTEQGDSAMYLCDSSPGQVNTEAFFGQGTRLTVV.

The V gene is TRBV10-3, the J gene TRBJ2-1; 7 bases are shared with TRBD2. Germline V gives CDR1 ENHRY, CDR2 SYGVKD. Trimming at V came to 10 bases and at J to 3 bases, leaving 6 bases not matched to a gene. There are 13 residues in the CDR3. In DNA, the CDR3 is TGTGCCACTGGTGGGGGGGACTACAATGAGCAGTTCTTC. Translated: CATGGGDYNEQFF.

This clonotype was recorded a few times. This chain uses TRBV19 with TRBJ2-3; tentatively, D is TRBD2 (5 bases). This CDR3 is built from 14 residues. Germline loops: CDR1 LNHDA, CDR2 SQIVND (reference sequence). V lost 6 bases and J 1 base, leaving 11 bases between the germline ends. For the CDR3, the DNA is TGTGCCAGTAGGCATAGCGCGGGCACAGATACGCAGTATTTT. As protein: CASRHSAGTDTQYF.

The genes are TRBV5-1 and TRBJ1-1, with 9 bases lining up with TRBD1. Germline trimming cut 4 bases from V and 5 bases from J; bases unmatched to any gene: 6. The CDR3 is 14 residues long. Per the germline V gene, CDR1 is SGHRS and CDR2 is YFSETQ. The CDR3 reads CASSISGTGTEAFF. DNA of the CDR3: TGCGCCAGCAGCATCTCCGGGACAGGGACTGAAGCTTTCTTT.

This clonotype has only a few counts. The gene calls are TRBV7-9 and TRBJ2-1; tentatively, D is TRBD2 (5 bases). The CDR3 runs 16 residues. Germline CDR1 SEHNR, CDR2 FQNEAQ (reference sequence). The V gene lost 1 base and the J gene lost 4 bases, with 14 bases spanning the gap. CDR3 sequence reads: CASSLDPGELYNEQFF. The CDR3, as DNA: TGTGCCAGCAGCTTAGACCCCGGGGAGTTATACAATGAGCAGTTCTTC.

This clonotype has more than one count but fewer than ten. This chain uses TRBV18 with TRBJ1-1; no clear D. The CDR3 contains 13 residues. In germline, CDR1 is KGHSH, CDR2 LQKENI. The V gene lost 3 bases and the J gene lost 7 bases, with 12 bases spanning the gap. The CDR3 region has the DNA TGTGCCAGCTCACCGTCAGTCCGTGATGAAGCTTTCTTT. The encoded protein is CASSPSVRDEAFF.

V is TRBV12-3 or TRBV12-4 and J is TRBJ2-3; D gene unclear. V was pared by 3 bases and J by 6 bases, with 19 bases between. The CDR3 contains 16 residues. The DNA of the CDR3 is TGTGCCAGCAGTTTGACCGTCCCCTCCGTCGGGGATACGCAGTATTTT. As protein: CASSLTVPSVGDTQYF.

This chain joins TRBV6-6 and TRBJ2-1, with D perhaps TRBD2 (7 bases). This CDR3 is built from 13 residues. V shed 0 bases and J shed 13 bases, with 13 bases lying between them. Germline V gives CDR1 MNHNY, CDR2 SVGAGI (reference sequence). CDR3 in DNA: TGTGCCAGCAGTTACTCTGGGGGGGGGCCTCAGTTCTTC. Protein product: CASSYSGGGPQFF.

The CDR3 spells CASSSQGAPNTGELFF. For the CDR3, the DNA is TGTGCCAGCAGCTCCCAGGGGGCCCCGAACACCGGGGAGCTGTTTTTT. The rearrangement uses TRBV7-9 and TRBJ2-2, with 8 bases that match TRBD1. CDR1 SEHNR and CDR2 FQNEAQ come from the germline V gene (reference sequence). The V segment lost 4 bases and the J segment 0 bases; nucleotides outside the gene matches: 4. This CDR3 spans 16 amino acids.

The chain links TRBV20-1 to TRBJ2-5, with D uncertain. V dropped 2 bases and J dropped 5 bases, with 12 bases sitting between them. Germline V gene lookup returns CDR1 DFQATT and CDR2 SNEGSKA (reference sequence). The CDR3 is 13 residues long. CDR3 nucleotide sequence: TGCAGTGCTAGACTGCCCGGCTGGGAGACCCAGTACTTC. Translating it yields CSARLPGWETQYF.